This TCR beta chain was obtained from a study of blood T cell repertoires in COVID-19. Study-level background: Acute-phase and convalescent COVID-19 samples originated in the United States, Italy and Spain. Nucleic acid was either cDNA or gDNA, and it came from T cells, B-cell-depleted T cells, or PBMCs.

The CDR3 extends over 17 amino acids. Per the germline V gene, CDR1 is LNHDA and CDR2 is SQIVND (reference sequence). Trimming took 2 bases from V and 1 from J, leaving 16 bases between them. Original data processing: Reference gene primer amplification gave estimated nucleated cell counts. Measured with immunoSEQ multiplex PCR; TCRdb has only the in-frame clones, and not every one. The DNA gave D and trimming, while V, J and clone size come from that table. The sample comprises about 70,000 clones, 85% to 90% of which are singletons, and 5.1% rests with the top ten. The V gene is TRBV19, the J gene TRBJ2-3; D perhaps matches TRBD2 (7 bases). This clonotype originated in a man older than 75 with acute or convalescent COVID-19. Sequences were obtained from peripheral blood. Here the CDR3 DNA reads TGTGCCAGTAGTATAAGGGGAGGGCGGGGGCGCACAGATACGCAGTATTTT. Its protein is CASSIRGGRGRTDTQYF.